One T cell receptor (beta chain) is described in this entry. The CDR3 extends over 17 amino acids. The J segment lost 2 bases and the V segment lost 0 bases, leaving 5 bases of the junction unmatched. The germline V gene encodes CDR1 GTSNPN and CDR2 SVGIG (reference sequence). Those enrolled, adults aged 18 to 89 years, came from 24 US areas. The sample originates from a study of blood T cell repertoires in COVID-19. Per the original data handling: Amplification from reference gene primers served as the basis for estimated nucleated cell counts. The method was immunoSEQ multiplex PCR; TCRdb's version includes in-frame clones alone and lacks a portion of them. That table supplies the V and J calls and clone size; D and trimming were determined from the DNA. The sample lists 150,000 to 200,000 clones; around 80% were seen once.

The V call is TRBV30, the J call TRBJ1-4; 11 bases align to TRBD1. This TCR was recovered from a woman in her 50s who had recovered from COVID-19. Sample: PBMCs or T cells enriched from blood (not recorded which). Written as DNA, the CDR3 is TGTGCCTGGAGTGTAGGGGACAGGGGGACTACTAATGAAAAACTGTTTTTT. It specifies CAWSVGDRGTTNEKLFF.